The entry below describes one TCR beta chain. These data originate in a study of cytomegalovirus exposure and HLA in healthy donors. Vbeta (60) and Jbeta (13) primers were used in the PCR. Clones were sequenced by immunoSEQ multiplex PCR, and TCRdb holds only the in-frame ones, with some missing. The sample records some 150,000 clones, 82% being singletons. CDR1 is MNHNY, CDR2 SVGAGI, per germline (reference sequence). The ends lost 0 bases at V and 3 bases at J; junction bases unmatched: 2. The CDR3 extends over 14 amino acids. This TCR derives from a man aged 18 to 30 in good health and CMV-seropositive. Sequenced input: PBMCs. V is TRBV6-6 and J is TRBJ2-7; 7 nucleotides agree with TRBD1. The CDR3 DNA reads TGTGCCAGCAGTTACTCTCGACAGGGCTACGAGCAGTACTTC. Translated, it gives CASSYSRQGYEQYF.